The 16 T cell receptor beta chains presented below share a single source sample, sequenced in a study of blood T cell repertoires in COVID-19. Sequencing used immunoSEQ multiplex PCR; TCRdb keeps in-frame clones, though not all of them. The sample lists approximately 290,000 clones; roughly nine tenths were seen once. Sequenced sample: peripheral blood. The receptor source for this set is a man between 18 and 35 years old with active or convalescent COVID-19.

The CDR3 is CASRGRTGQETQYF. The CDR3 DNA follows: TGTGCCAGTAGGGGACGGACAGGCCAAGAGACCCAGTACTTC. The chain links TRBV19 to TRBJ2-5; 7 nucleotides agree with TRBD1. Trimming at V came to 6 bases and at J to 1 base, leaving 5 bases not matched to a gene. CDR1 and CDR2 (germline): LNHDA, SQIVND (reference sequence). There are 14 residues in the CDR3.

The gene calls are TRBV11-2 and TRBJ2-7; D is possibly TRBD1 (5 bases). Deletions cut 1 base from V and 5 bases from J, with 18 bases between. This CDR3 contains 16 residues. Germline V gene data show CDR1 as SGHAT and CDR2 as FQNNGV. CDR3 DNA: TGTGCCAGCAGCTTAGTCCCAGGGAATGGGGCTAACGAGCAGTACTTC. This codes for CASSLVPGNGANEQYF.

This clone was recorded once. J is TRBJ2-3 and V is TRBV7-9; TRBD2 aligns across 7 bases. Per germline, CDR1 SEHNR and CDR2 FQNEAQ (reference sequence). With 2 bases clipped from V and 0 bases from J, the junction kept 5 bases outside the gene matches. The CDR3 has 16 residues. Written as DNA, the CDR3 is TGTGCCAGCAGCTTAACCAAAGCGGGGAGCACAGATACGCAGTATTTT. Its translation is CASSLTKAGSTDTQYF.

The rearrangement links TRBV9 to TRBJ1-2; TRBD1 aligns across 9 bases. The V segment lost 2 bases and the J segment 6 bases; nucleotides outside the gene matches: 5. Germline assignment: CDR1 SGDLS and CDR2 YYNGEE. The CDR3 is made up of 14 amino acids. The CDR3 coding sequence is TGTGCCAGCAGCGTGGGACAGGGTCAAGATGGCTACACCTTC. Translating gives CASSVGQGQDGYTF.

The chain uses TRBV3-1 (or the pseudogene TRBV3-2) and TRBJ1-2, with a tentative D call TRBD1 (6 bases). The CDR3 is made up of 14 amino acids. V was pared by 2 bases and J by 6 bases, with 13 bases between. Per germline, CDR1 LGHDT and CDR2 YNNKEL (reference sequence). The CDR3 region has the DNA TGTGCCAGCAGCCAATTGGGGGGGCCGGATGGCTACACCTTC. Amino acids: CASSQLGGPDGYTF.

V gene TRBV13 combines with J gene TRBJ2-1; 10 nucleotides agree with TRBD2. The CDR3 consists of 16 residues. The V gene end was trimmed by 3 bases and the J gene end by 14 bases; junction bases not matched to a gene: 16. Germline assignment: CDR1 PRHDT and CDR2 FYEKMQ (reference sequence). The CDR3 coding sequence is TGTGCCAGCAGCTTTCGGACTAGCGGAGCCACAGGGGGGGAGTTCTTC. This translates into CASSFRTSGATGGEFF.

The chain combines TRBV4-1 with TRBJ2-4; D is perhaps TRBD2 (7 bases). Germline V gives CDR1 MGHRA, CDR2 YSYEKL. V was trimmed by 2 bases and J by 5 bases, leaving 19 bases between them. The CDR3 length is 17 residues. For the CDR3, the DNA is TGCGCCAGCAGCCAATACCCCGCGGGAGAGGGGGAAAACATTCAGTACTTC. It codes for CASSQYPAGEGENIQYF.

This CDR3 reads CASSFVEGQPQHF. As DNA, the CDR3 is TGTGCCAGCAGCTTTGTAGAGGGTCAGCCCCAGCATTTT. The V and J genes are TRBV7-9 and TRBJ1-5; no clear D. Germline V CDR1 and CDR2: SEHNR, FQNEAQ (reference sequence). The V end lost 3 bases, the J end lost 6 bases, and 9 bases lay between the germline ends. The CDR3 spans 13 residues. The variable domain in full, completed from reference TRBV7-9 and TRBJ1-5, reads DTGVSQNPRHKITKRGQNVTFRCDPISEHNRLYWYRQTLGQGPEFLTYFQNEAQLEKSRLLSDRFSAERPKGSFSTLEIQRTEQGDSAMYLCASSFVEGQPQHFGDGTRLSIL.

The sample holds a few counts of this clone. The chain carries TRBV27 and TRBJ1-3; perhaps TRBD1 as D (6 bases). V lost 5 bases and J 0 bases, leaving 17 bases between the germline ends. Per the germline V gene, CDR1 is MNHEY and CDR2 is SMNVEV (reference sequence). The CDR3 is made up of 17 amino acids. The CDR3 region has the DNA TGTGCCAGCAGTCCCTGGGGACACACCCTCTCTGGAAACACCATATATTTT. Translated, it gives CASSPWGHTLSGNTIYF.

V gene TRBV4-1 combines with J gene TRBJ2-6; D is undetermined. The CDR3 covers 18 residues. In germline, CDR1 is MGHRA, CDR2 YSYEKL. Trimming shortened V by 0 bases and J by 1 base, and 13 bases separated the two germline ends. Here the CDR3 reads CASSQDFTARSGANVLTF. CDR3 in DNA: TGCGCCAGCAGCCAAGATTTTACAGCCCGTTCTGGGGCCAACGTCCTGACTTTC.

The rearrangement joins TRBV4-1 to TRBJ2-1; 11 nucleotides align to TRBD2. The CDR3 length is 17 residues. Germline V gene sequence: CDR1 MGHRA, CDR2 YSYEKL. With 2 bases clipped from V and 7 bases from J, the junction kept 10 bases outside the gene matches. CDR3 sequence (DNA): TGCGCCAGCAGCCAACGACTACTAGCGGGGGCCACGAATGAGCAGTTCTTC. It yields the protein CASSQRLLAGATNEQFF.

The chain is built from TRBV29-1 and TRBJ2-7, with 9 nucleotides matching TRBD2. CDR3 length: 13 amino acids. V lost 5 bases to trimming and J lost 6 bases; unmatched junction nucleotides: 8. Germline-derived CDR1 and CDR2 are SQVTM and ANQGSEA. This CDR3 is CSVRLAGKVEQYF. The DNA of the CDR3 is TGCAGCGTTCGGCTAGCGGGAAAGGTCGAGCAGTACTTC.

The rearrangement links TRBV9 to TRBJ1-1, with 7 bases matching TRBD1. The CDR3 has 17 amino acids. Germline V gene lookup returns CDR1 SGDLS and CDR2 YYNGEE. With 1 base clipped from V and 4 bases from J, the junction kept 13 bases outside the gene matches. CDR3 in DNA: TGTGCCAGCAGCGTAACATCCTCGACAGGGTTGGGCACTGAAGCTTTCTTT. It is translated as CASSVTSSTGLGTEAFF.

The chain combines TRBV25-1 with TRBJ1-1, with D possibly TRBD1 on 5 matching bases. This CDR3 region has 13 residues. Germline assignment: CDR1 MGHDK and CDR2 SYGVNS. Trimming removed 4 bases from V and 9 bases from J, with 15 bases in between. In nucleotides, the CDR3 is TGTGCCAGCAGTGCCCAGGGCACGAAGAAAGCTTTCTTT. Protein: CASSAQGTKKAFF.

The chain is built from TRBV12-3 or TRBV12-4 and TRBJ1-1, with 9 nucleotides matching TRBD1. CDR3 length: 13 residues. V lost 4 bases to trimming and J lost 11 bases; unmatched junction nucleotides: 8. This CDR3 reads CASSYTGGTGAFF. CDR3 nucleotide sequence: TGTGCCAGCAGTTACACAGGGGGCACGGGGGCTTTCTTT.

J is TRBJ1-6 and V is TRBV9, with 10 bases aligning to TRBD1. The V and J ends lost 2 bases and 0 bases, in that order; junction bases with no gene match: 8. Per the germline V gene, CDR1 is SGDLS and CDR2 is YYNGEE. The CDR3 length is 19 residues. The CDR3 DNA reads TGTGCCAGCAGCGTGGGGGGGACAGGGGCCGACTCCTATAATTCACCCCTCCACTTT. Translated, it gives CASSVGGTGADSYNSPLHF.